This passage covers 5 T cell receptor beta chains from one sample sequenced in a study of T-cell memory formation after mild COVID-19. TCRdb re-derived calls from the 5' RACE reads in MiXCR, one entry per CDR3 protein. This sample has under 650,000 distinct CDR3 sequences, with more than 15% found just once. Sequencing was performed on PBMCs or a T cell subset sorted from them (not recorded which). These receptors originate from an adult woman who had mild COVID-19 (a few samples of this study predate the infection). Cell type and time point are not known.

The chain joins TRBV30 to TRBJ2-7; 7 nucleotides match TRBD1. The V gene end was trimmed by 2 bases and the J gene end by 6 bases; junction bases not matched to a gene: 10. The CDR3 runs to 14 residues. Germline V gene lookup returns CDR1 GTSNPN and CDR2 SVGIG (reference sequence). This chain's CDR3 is CAWSYDRVGSEQYF. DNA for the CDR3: TGTGCCTGGAGTTACGACAGGGTAGGCTCCGAGCAGTACTTC.

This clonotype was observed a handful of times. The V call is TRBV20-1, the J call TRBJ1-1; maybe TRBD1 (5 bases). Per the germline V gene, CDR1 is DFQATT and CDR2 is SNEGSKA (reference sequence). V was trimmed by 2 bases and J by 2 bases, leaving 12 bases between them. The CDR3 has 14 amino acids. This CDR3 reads CSARSVRANTEAFF. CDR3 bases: TGCAGTGCTAGATCGGTCAGGGCAAACACTGAAGCTTTCTTT.

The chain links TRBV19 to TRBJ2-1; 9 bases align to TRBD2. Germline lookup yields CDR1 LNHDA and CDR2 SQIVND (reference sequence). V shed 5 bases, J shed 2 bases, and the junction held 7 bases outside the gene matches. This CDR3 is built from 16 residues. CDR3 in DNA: TGTGCCAGTAGTGTAGGCGGGAGGGGGACCTACAATGAGCAGTTCTTC. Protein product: CASSVGGRGTYNEQFF.

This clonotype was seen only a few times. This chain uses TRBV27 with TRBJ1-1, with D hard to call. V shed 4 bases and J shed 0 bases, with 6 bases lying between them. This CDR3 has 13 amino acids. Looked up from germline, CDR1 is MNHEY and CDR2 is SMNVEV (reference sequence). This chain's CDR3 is CASSSFLNTEAFF. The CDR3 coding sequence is TGTGCCAGCAGTTCTTTTCTGAACACTGAAGCTTTCTTT.

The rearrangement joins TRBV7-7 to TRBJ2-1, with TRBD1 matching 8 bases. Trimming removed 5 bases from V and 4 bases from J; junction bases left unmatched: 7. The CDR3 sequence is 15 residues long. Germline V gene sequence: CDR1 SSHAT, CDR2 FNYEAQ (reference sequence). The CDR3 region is CASSAGQGPYNEQFF. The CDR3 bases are TGTGCCAGCAGCGCCGGACAGGGTCCTTACAATGAGCAGTTCTTC.